This TCR beta chain was identified during a study of blood T cells in healthy people across ages. Study-level background: Capturing about one barcoded beta molecule per two T cells was achieved by template switching.

Isolated per sample were at least 6 million PBMCs. PCR was performed a second time for roughly 7 to 12 cycles using a sample-barcoded 5' primer and a J-beta primer mix. TCRdb re-analysed the 5' RACE reads in MiXCR, keeping a single row per CDR3 protein. The sample lists roughly 1.9 million distinct CDR3 sequences, about two fifths occurring once. Broader study findings: There were more naive CD4+ cells and higher diversity in long-lived donors than in aged donors.

The table lists this clonotype with many counts. The antigen is undetermined. This CDR3 has 13 residues. Looked up from germline, CDR1 is GTSNPN and CDR2 is SVGIG (reference sequence). Unmatched junction bases numbered 8, after V lost 6 bases and J lost 3 bases. The receptor was isolated from a human donor in good health. The chain links TRBV30 to TRBJ2-7, with 7 bases fitting TRBD1. Sequencing input: blood. The chain's CDR3 is CACTGTVDYEQYF. The CDR3 nucleotides read TGTGCCTGCACCGGGACAGTGGACTACGAGCAGTACTTC. Variable domain in full (rest from reference TRBV30 and TRBJ2-7): SQTIHQWPATLVQPVGSPLSLECTVEGTSNPNLYWYRQAAGRGLQLLFYSVGIGQISSEVPQNLSASRPQDRQFILSSKKLLLSDSGFYLCACTGTVDYEQYFGPGTRLTVT.